Listed below are T cell receptor beta chains from one sample, sequenced in a study of graft-versus-host responses after intestinal transplantation. The method was immunoSEQ multiplex PCR; TCRdb's version includes in-frame clones alone and lacks a portion of them. The sample yields about 85,000 clones, 82% seen once. Antigens for these TCRs are unknown. Sequencing was performed on unstimulated CD4+ T cells sorted from spleen or lymph node cells, taken before intestinal transplant. These receptor sequences come from a human donor who received an intestinal transplant. CDR3s include the opening cysteine and the closing phenylalanine or tryptophan. The D gene is left open where the match is weak. Only part of the rows carry a size: once, few, many, or a class if the clone is expanded.

clone_size | j_call | d_call | cdr3_length | v_call | cdr3_aa | cdr3_nt
. | TRBJ2-7 | . | 12 | TRBV6-6 | CASSVGGYEQYF | TGTGCCAGCAGCGTAGGGGGTTACGAGCAGTACTTC
few | TRBJ2-7 | . | 12 | TRBV28 | CASSLGLYEQYF | TGTGCCAGCAGTTTAGGCCTCTACGAGCAGTACTTC
. | TRBJ2-1 | . | 11 | TRBV2 | CASRLAFEQFF | TGTGCCAGCAGACTAGCATTTGAGCAGTTCTTC
. | TRBJ1-1 | . | 17 | TRBV4-2 | CASSQDSRGKGNTEAFF | TGTGCCAGCAGCCAAGATAGCAGGGGTAAAGGGAACACTGAAGCTTTCTTT
. | TRBJ2-5 | . | 14 | TRBV15 | CATSPSPGQETQYF | TGTGCCACCAGCCCCTCACCGGGCCAAGAGACCCAGTACTTC
. | TRBJ2-5 | TRBD1 | 13 | TRBV6-1 | CASRKGARETQYF | TGTGCCAGCAGGAAGGGGGCCAGGGAGACCCAGTACTTC
few | TRBJ2-5 | . | 15 | TRBV11-3 | CASSLGQGGQETQYF | TGTGCCAGCAGCTTAGGGCAGGGTGGCCAAGAGACCCAGTACTTC
. | TRBJ2-1 | TRBD2 | 15 | TRBV5-1 | CASSLSASGSGEQFF | TGCGCCAGCAGCTTGAGCGCTAGCGGGAGCGGTGAGCAGTTCTTC
. | TRBJ2-2 | TRBD1 | 17 | TRBV9 | CASSVSSGVEGQGRMFF | TGTGCCAGCAGCGTATCATCCGGGGTGGAGGGACAGGGGAGGATGTTTTTT
. | TRBJ1-1 | TRBD1 | 13 | TRBV5-5 | CASSYHRGTEAFF | TGTGCCAGCAGCTACCACAGGGGCACTGAAGCTTTCTTT
. | TRBJ2-3 | TRBD1 | 15 | TRBV19 | CASSSGQGATDTQYF | TGTGCCAGTAGTTCGGGACAGGGGGCAACAGATACGCAGTATTTT
. | TRBJ2-7 | TRBD1 | 14 | TRBV6-6 | CASRVPGGPFEQYF | TGTGCCAGCAGAGTCCCAGGGGGCCCATTCGAGCAGTACTTC
few | TRBJ2-7 | . | 10 | TRBV20-1 | CSARTTVQYF | TGCAGTGCTAGGACGACAGTTCAGTACTTC
. | TRBJ1-2 | . | 13 | TRBV6-5 | CASSRQASYGYTF | TGTGCCAGCAGTCGACAGGCCTCCTATGGCTACACCTTC
. | TRBJ2-7 | . | 13 | TRBV10-3 | CAISDQGTQEQYF | TGTGCCATCAGTGACCAGGGCACACAAGAGCAGTACTTC
. | TRBJ2-7 | TRBD2 | 15 | TRBV4-1 | CASSQVASGHYEQYF | TGCGCCAGCAGCCAAGTAGCTAGCGGGCACTACGAGCAGTACTTC
. | TRBJ2-3 | . | 12 | TRBV18 | CASSPIADTQYF | TGTGCCAGCTCACCGATAGCAGATACGCAGTATTTT
. | TRBJ2-7 | TRBD1 | 14 | TRBV19 | CASSTTGGWYEQYF | TGTGCCAGTAGTACCACAGGGGGATGGTACGAGCAGTACTTC
. | TRBJ1-2 | TRBD1 | 15 | TRBV4-1 | CASSQIRQGAYGYTF | TGCGCCAGCAGCCAAATCCGACAGGGGGCATATGGCTACACCTTC
. | TRBJ2-3 | . | 16 | TRBV5-1 | CASSLSPLTSTDTQYF | TGCGCCAGCAGCTTGTCGCCACTCACTAGCACAGATACGCAGTATTTT
few | TRBJ2-3 | . | 14 | TRBV23-1 | CASSPNRPGDTQYF | TGCGCCAGCAGCCCAAATAGGCCGGGAGATACGCAGTATTTT
. | TRBJ1-3 | . | 15 | TRBV5-1 | CASSSGGLFGNTIYF | TGCGCCAGCAGCTCTGGGGGCCTTTTTGGAAACACCATATATTTT
. | TRBJ2-5 | TRBD2 | 17 | TRBV10-3 | CAISEGSTSGVGETQYF | TGTGCCATCAGTGAGGGATCGACTAGCGGGGTGGGAGAGACCCAGTACTTC
many | TRBJ2-5 | . | 15 | TRBV5-1 | CASSFYTGVGETQYF | TGCGCCAGCAGCTTTTACACCGGAGTGGGTGAGACCCAGTACTTC
once | TRBJ2-7 | . | 13 | TRBV6-1 | CAGSWAVAHEQYF | TGTGCCGGCTCATGGGCAGTTGCTCACGAGCAGTACTTC
. | TRBJ2-5 | . | 17 | TRBV5-3 | CARSLQLVSGRQETQYF | TGTGCCAGAAGCTTGCAGTTGGTGTCAGGGAGGCAAGAGACCCAGTACTTC
. | TRBJ1-1 | TRBD1 | 16 | TRBV7-9 | CASSGTDRAANTEAFF | TGTGCCAGCAGCGGAACGGACAGGGCGGCGAACACTGAAGCTTTCTTT
. | TRBJ1-1 | . | 14 | TRBV7-9 | CASSLMTGGTEAFF | TGTGCCAGCAGCCTAATGACAGGAGGCACTGAAGCTTTCTTT
. | TRBJ2-5 | . | 13 | TRBV2 | CASSVGGQETQYF | TGTGCCAGCAGTGTAGGGGGCCAAGAGACCCAGTACTTC
. | TRBJ2-7 | . | 13 | TRBV27 | CASSLKQDYEQYF | TGTGCCAGCAGTTTGAAACAGGACTACGAGCAGTACTTC
once | TRBJ1-6 | TRBD1 | 17 | TRBV28 | CASSSPGQGAPGSPLHF | TGTGCCAGCAGTTCCCCCGGACAGGGGGCCCCGGGTTCACCCCTCCACTTT
. | TRBJ1-2 | . | 11 | TRBV2 | CASALSYGYTF | TGTGCCAGCGCCCTAAGCTATGGCTACACCTTC
. | TRBJ1-4 | TRBD1 | 15 | TRBV5-1 | CASSVSQGGREKLFF | TGCGCCAGCAGCGTGTCCCAGGGGGGCCGTGAAAAACTGTTTTTT
. | TRBJ2-2 | . | 12 | TRBV2 | CASSLRVGELFF | TGTGCCAGCAGCCTCAGGGTCGGGGAGCTGTTTTTT
. | TRBJ1-1 | . | 14 | TRBV14 | CASSQEQGNTEAFF | TGTGCCAGCAGCCAAGAACAGGGGAACACTGAAGCTTTCTTT
. | TRBJ2-5 | TRBD2 | 16 | TRBV5-1 | CASSSPELAGSETQYF | TGCGCCAGCAGCTCCCCGGAACTAGCGGGTTCAGAGACCCAGTACTTC
. | TRBJ1-2 | TRBD1 | 16 | TRBV2 | CASNRKTGTGSAGYTF | TGTGCCAGCAACAGGAAGACAGGGACAGGGTCCGCTGGCTACACCTTC
. | TRBJ2-1 | TRBD1 | 17 | TRBV9 | CASSVYPGQSSYNEQFF | TGTGCCAGCAGCGTGTATCCGGGACAGAGCTCCTACAATGAGCAGTTCTTC
. | TRBJ2-5 | TRBD1 | 14 | TRBV28 | CASSPPQGAKTQYF | TGTGCCAGCAGTCCCCCGCAGGGGGCGAAGACCCAGTACTTC
. | TRBJ1-2 | . | 16 | TRBV5-1 | CASSSTDTGTMYGYTF | TGCGCCAGCAGCTCAACAGACACAGGGACTATGTATGGCTACACCTTC
few | TRBJ1-2 | . | 13 | TRBV6-5 | CASRVQGKYGYTF | TGTGCCAGCAGGGTACAGGGAAAGTATGGCTACACCTTC
few | TRBJ2-7 | TRBD1 | 15 | TRBV7-8 | CASSPLAGGEGEQYF | TGTGCCAGCAGCCCCCTGGCAGGGGGCGAAGGCGAGCAGTACTTC
once | TRBJ2-5 | TRBD2 | 16 | TRBV28 | CASSSSLAGARETQYF | TGTGCCAGCAGTTCCTCACTAGCGGGAGCCCGAGAGACCCAGTACTTC
. | TRBJ2-5 | . | 16 | TRBV5-1 | CASSLEGGQTQETQYF | TGCGCCAGCAGCTTGGAGGGGGGACAGACACAAGAGACCCAGTACTTC
. | TRBJ2-1 | TRBD2 | 11 | TRBV11-1 | CASRTGLDQFF | TGTGCCAGCAGAACCGGACTAGACCAGTTCTTC
. | TRBJ2-7 | . | 13 | TRBV27 | CASSPPGAYEQYF | TGTGCCAGCAGTCCGCCAGGGGCCTACGAGCAGTACTTC
. | TRBJ2-3 | TRBD2 | 16 | TRBV5-1 | CASSTGTSGLQYTQYF | TGCGCCAGCAGCACTGGGACTAGCGGTTTACAGTATACGCAGTATTTT
. | TRBJ2-1 | TRBD2 | 15 | TRBV2 | CASMDSGGSYNEQFF | TGTGCCAGCATGGATAGCGGGGGGTCCTACAATGAGCAGTTCTTC
. | TRBJ1-2 | . | 14 | TRBV28 | CASSPSTGTYGYTF | TGTGCCAGCAGTCCCTCCACAGGGACATATGGCTACACCTTC
. | TRBJ1-3 | TRBD1 | 15 | TRBV6-5 | CASSYSQGAGNTIYF | TGTGCCAGCAGTTATTCCCAGGGGGCTGGAAACACCATATATTTT
. | TRBJ1-3 | . | 17 | TRBV30 | CAWRPSRGLYSGNTIYF | TGTGCCTGGAGGCCCTCGAGGGGGTTGTACTCTGGAAACACCATATATTTT
. | TRBJ2-2 | . | 13 | TRBV28 | CASSPDWAGELFF | TGTGCCAGCAGCCCCGACTGGGCCGGGGAGCTGTTTTTT
. | TRBJ1-3 | . | 15 | TRBV18 | CASSPDAGSGNTIYF | TGTGCCAGCTCACCAGATGCAGGGTCTGGAAACACCATATATTTT